Presented here are 28 T cell receptor beta chains from one specimen sequenced in a study of blood T cells in healthy people across ages. The second PCR ran roughly 6 to 12 cycles with a sample-barcoded 5' primer and J-beta primers. TCRdb ran MiXCR on the 5' RACE reads and lists one entry per CDR3 protein. This sample has 1.8 million or so distinct CDR3 sequences, with around 42% found just once. What was sequenced was blood. These receptors originate from a human donor in good health.

There are a few counts of this clonotype. The chain is built from TRBV20-1 and TRBJ1-5, with D possibly matching TRBD1 (5 bases). The CDR3 loop spans 13 amino acids. V lost 6 bases, J lost 5 bases, and 14 bases lay in between. The V gene's germline CDR1 is DFQATT and CDR2 SNEGSKA (reference sequence). The CDR3 protein is CSAGGGSDQPQHF. DNA for the CDR3: TGCAGTGCCGGGGGGGGGAGCGATCAGCCCCAGCATTTT.

This clonotype came up a few times. This chain uses TRBV20-1 with TRBJ1-1; D call uncertain. Trimming removed 0 bases from V and 1 base from J, with 18 bases in between. CDR1 and CDR2 from the germline V gene are DFQATT and SNEGSKA (reference sequence). The CDR3 has 17 amino acids. CDR3 loop: CSARDRARQTKNTEAFF. The CDR3 DNA reads as TGCAGTGCTAGAGATCGGGCCAGACAAACCAAGAACACTGAAGCTTTCTTT.

This clonotype was picked up many times. The CDR3 bases are TGCAGTGCTACACCGGGACTAGCGGGGGTAGGAGGGGAGACCCAGTACTTC. Encoded protein: CSATPGLAGVGGETQYF. The V gene is TRBV20-1, the J gene TRBJ2-5, with TRBD2 matching 14 bases. This CDR3 is 17 amino acids long. V was pared by 4 bases and J by 5 bases, with 12 bases of the junction left unmatched. The germline gives CDR1 DFQATT, CDR2 SNEGSKA (reference sequence).

The chain joins TRBV3-1 to TRBJ1-3; D perhaps matches TRBD1 (6 bases). The CDR3 runs to 18 residues. Trimming cost V 4 bases and J 2 bases, with 21 bases left between them. Looked up from germline, CDR1 is LGHDT and CDR2 is YNNKEL (reference sequence). Here the CDR3 reads CASSRMAIRGITGNTIYF. The DNA of the CDR3 is TGTGCCAGCAGCCGAATGGCCATCAGGGGTATAACTGGAAACACCATATATTTT.

V is TRBV20-1 and J is TRBJ2-7; 12 bases line up with TRBD1. The V segment lost 6 bases and the J segment 3 bases; nucleotides outside the gene matches: 6. Germline assignment: CDR1 DFQATT and CDR2 SNEGSKA (reference sequence). This CDR3 spans 14 amino acids. CDR3 residues: CSASGTGGGYEQYF. CDR3 in DNA: TGCAGTGCCTCCGGGACAGGGGGCGGCTACGAGCAGTACTTC.

The chain employs TRBV5-6 and TRBJ2-1; TRBD2 aligns across 8 bases. Germline V lookup: CDR1 SGHDT, CDR2 YYEEEE. This CDR3 has 19 amino acids. V dropped 0 bases and J dropped 0; count of bases not matched to a gene: 11. CDR3 protein: CASSLGVEVAGSSYNEQFF. For the CDR3, the DNA is TGTGCCAGCAGCTTGGGGGTGGAAGTAGCGGGGAGCTCCTACAATGAGCAGTTCTTC.

V is TRBV9 and J is TRBJ2-1, with TRBD2 identical over 8 bases. The CDR3 covers 17 residues. J gave up 7 bases and V 3 bases, and 15 bases lay outside the gene matches. The germline V gene encodes CDR1 SGDLS and CDR2 YYNGEE. The CDR3 nucleotides read TGTGCCAGCAGCGAATCGACGGAGCGGGGGCTTACGAATGAGCAGTTCTTC. It translates to CASSESTERGLTNEQFF.

This chain joins TRBV27 and TRBJ1-1, with 8 bases that match TRBD1. The trim removed 4 bases at V and 0 bases at J, leaving 19 bases unmatched. The CDR3 contains 20 residues. Per the germline V gene, CDR1 is MNHEY and CDR2 is SMNVEV (reference sequence). Here the CDR3 DNA reads TGTGCCAGCAGTTCACATCGCCTCGGGACAGGTCTTTTTTTGAACACTGAAGCTTTCTTT. Encoded protein: CASSSHRLGTGLFLNTEAFF.

V is TRBV7-2 and J is TRBJ1-1; D not resolved. Trimming took off 1 base at V and 1 base at J, with 10 bases between the two ends. Germline-derived CDR1 and CDR2 are SGHTA and FQGNSA. CDR3 size: 15 residues. The CDR3 spells CASSLVSTGNTEAFF. The CDR3 DNA reads TGTGCCAGCAGCTTAGTCTCAACTGGGAACACTGAAGCTTTCTTT.

The chain is built from TRBV19 and TRBJ2-1; a possible D gene is TRBD2 (7 bases). Germline loops: CDR1 LNHDA, CDR2 SQIVND (reference sequence). With 6 bases removed from V and 2 bases from J, the gap between germline ends came to 14 bases. The CDR3 is 15 residues long. The CDR3, as DNA: TGTGCCAGTAGCTCTCGGGGGGCCCCCTACAATGAGCAGTTCTTC. Its protein is CASSSRGAPYNEQFF.

The J gene is TRBJ2-7, the V gene TRBV6-2 or TRBV6-3; no clear D gene. The germline CDR1 and CDR2 sequences are MNHEY and SVGEGT. V lost 1 base to trimming and J lost 7 bases, with 5 bases between them. The CDR3 contains 11 residues. The CDR3 protein is CASSYFVEQYF. For the CDR3, the DNA is TGTGCCAGCAGTTACTTCGTGGAGCAGTACTTC.

This clonotype turned up a few times. The V and J genes are TRBV20-1 and TRBJ2-6, with 7 nucleotides matching TRBD1. The ends lost 7 bases at V and 0 bases at J; junction bases unmatched: 0. Germline V gene sequence: CDR1 DFQATT, CDR2 SNEGSKA (reference sequence). The CDR3 extends over 13 amino acids. The CDR3 reads CSGDSSGANVLTF. The CDR3, as DNA: TGCAGTGGGGACAGCTCTGGGGCCAACGTCCTGACTTTC.

There are a few counts of this clonotype. V usage is TRBV4-2 and J usage is TRBJ2-6; D is unclear. Germline V gives CDR1 LGHNA, CDR2 YNFKEQ. V was trimmed by 2 bases and J by 1 base, leaving 9 bases between them. CDR3 length: 16 residues. The CDR3 region has the DNA TGTGCCAGCAGCCAAATACAGCTTTCTGGGGCCAACGTCCTGACTTTC. It yields the protein CASSQIQLSGANVLTF.

The rearrangement joins TRBV4-3 to TRBJ2-3; D is undetermined. CDR3 length: 15 amino acids. Germline V gene lookup returns CDR1 LGHNA and CDR2 YSLEER. Trimming shortened V by 2 bases and J by 6 bases, and 15 bases separated the two germline ends. This CDR3 is CASSQRTHYGDTQYF. The CDR3 nucleotides read TGCGCCAGCAGCCAAAGGACCCACTACGGGGATACGCAGTATTTT.

Many counts were recorded for this clonotype. This chain uses TRBV28 with TRBJ2-7; 11 bases are a match to TRBD2. The CDR3 loop spans 14 amino acids. CDR1 MDHEN and CDR2 SYDVKM come from the germline V gene. V trimming: 3 bases; J trimming: 3 bases; junction bases outside the gene matches: 1. CDR3 nucleotides: TGTGCCAGCAGTTTTAGCGGGGGGGGCTACGAGCAGTACTTC. Its translation is CASSFSGGGYEQYF.

Worth noting for this clonotype: The junction shows a germline mismatch at one end, possibly a read error. This chain links TRBV7-9 with TRBJ2-3; the D gene could be TRBD1 or TRBD2 (5 bases each). The CDR3 spans 14 residues. CDR1 is SEHNR, CDR2 FQNEAQ, per germline (reference sequence). The CDR3 nucleotides are TGTGTCAGCAGCTACGGGACCGACACAGATACGCAGTATTTT. Its translation is CVSSYGTDTDTQYF. The full variable domain, completed using reference TRBV7-9 and TRBJ2-3, is DTGVSQNPRHKITKRGQNVTFRCDPISEHNRLYWYRQTLGQGPEFLTYFQNEAQLEKSRLLSDRFSAERPKGSFSTLEIQRTEQGDSAMYLCVSSYGTDTDTQYFGPGTRLTVL.

The chain has TRBV4-1 and TRBJ1-3; TRBD1 is a possible D gene (6 bases). There are 15 residues in the CDR3. From germline, CDR1 is MGHRA and CDR2 YSYEKL. Deletions cut 5 bases from V and 4 bases from J, with 15 bases between. For the CDR3, the DNA is TGCGCCAGCAGCGCAACCCGGGACAACGGAAACACCATATATTTT. Its translation: CASSATRDNGNTIYF.

The chain links TRBV12-3 or TRBV12-4 to TRBJ1-1, with 7 nucleotides matching TRBD1. The CDR3 has 15 amino acids. V shed 3 bases, J shed 2 bases, and the junction held 6 bases outside the gene matches. CDR3 residues: CASSFTGQTNTEAFF. The CDR3 region has the DNA TGTGCCAGCAGTTTTACGGGACAGACTAACACTGAAGCTTTCTTT.

The rearrangement joins TRBV7-2 to TRBJ2-3; the D gene is possibly TRBD2 (6 bases). The germline V and J ends were trimmed by 7 bases and 4 bases, with 15 bases remaining between them. The CDR3 sequence is 14 residues long. From germline, CDR1 is SGHTA and CDR2 FQGNSA. CDR3 DNA: TGTGCCAGCACCCCGGGACTCCAATCAGATACGCAGTATTTT. This encodes CASTPGLQSDTQYF.

A few counts support this clonotype. This chain links TRBV7-9 with TRBJ2-1; TRBD1 matches 7 bases. Germline V gene lookup returns CDR1 SEHNR and CDR2 FQNEAQ (reference sequence). V shed 5 bases, J shed 8 bases, and the junction held 12 bases outside the gene matches. There are 15 residues in the CDR3. Here the CDR3 DNA reads TGTGCCAGCAGCCCTCGACAGGGTAGGGGAGATGAGCAGTTCTTC. Protein: CASSPRQGRGDEQFF.

This clonotype was counted a few times. The CDR3 reads CASREEGANIQYF. The CDR3 coding sequence is TGCGCCAGCCGGGAGGAGGGGGCAAACATTCAGTACTTC. V gene TRBV5-1 combines with J gene TRBJ2-4; TRBD1 or TRBD2 may be the D gene (7 bases each). V lost 7 bases and J lost 6, with 14 bases in between. Germline CDR1 is SGHRS and CDR2 is YFSETQ. This CDR3 is 13 amino acids long. Supplemented by reference TRBV5-1 and TRBJ2-4, the full variable domain reads KAGVTQTPRYLIKTRGQQVTLSCSPISGHRSVSWYQQTPGQGLQFLFEYFSETQRNKGNFPGRFSGRQFSNSRSEMNVSTLELGDSALYLCASREEGANIQYFGAGTRLSVL.

J is TRBJ2-4 and V is TRBV6-1; D gene uncertain. The J call may be in error: the DNA end matches TRBJ2-7 better. CDR1 and CDR2 from the germline V gene are MNHNS and SASEGT. The CDR3 runs 14 residues. The CDR3 coding sequence is TGTGCCAGCAGTGAATTTCGTACCACCTACGAGCAGTACTTC. Residues: CASSEFRTTYEQYF.

The V call is TRBV4-3, the J call TRBJ1-1; unclear D gene. The germline gives CDR1 LGHNA, CDR2 YSLEER. The CDR3 consists of 22 residues. Trimming left V 0 bases short and J 6 bases short, with 35 bases between. CDR3 sequence: CASSQDYIIGGSRGGRVAEAFF. DNA for the CDR3: TGCGCCAGCAGCCAAGATTACATAATTGGCGGCTCCCGGGGTGGTCGAGTAGCTGAAGCTTTCTTT.

This sequence joins TRBV3-1 and TRBJ2-5; D could derive from TRBD1 or TRBD2 (5 bases each). CDR3 length: 14 residues. Trimming removed 4 bases at V and 5 bases at J, with 14 bases between. From germline, CDR1 is LGHDT and CDR2 YNNKEL (reference sequence). The CDR3 DNA reads TGTGCCAGCAGCCCGGGACCTAGTTCTGAGACCCAGTACTTC. This sequence encodes CASSPGPSSETQYF.

The chain uses TRBV6-2 or TRBV6-3 and TRBJ2-3, with 7 positions matching TRBD2. The germline V gene has CDR1 MNHEY and CDR2 SVGEGT. The ends lost 2 bases at V and 5 bases at J; junction bases unmatched: 7. The CDR3 is 15 amino acids. CDR3 bases: TGTGCCAGCAGTTACAGAGGACTAGTTGGAGATACGCAGTATTTT. Residues: CASSYRGLVGDTQYF.

The chain employs TRBV6-6 and TRBJ2-5, with 9 bases identical to TRBD2. V was pared by 2 bases and J by 2 bases, with 6 bases of the junction left unmatched. Germline-derived CDR1 and CDR2 are MNHNY and SVGAGI (reference sequence). The CDR3 runs 16 residues. In DNA form, the CDR3 reads TGTGCCAGCAGTTACGGGCGGGGGGGCAATCAAGAGACCCAGTACTTC. Its translation: CASSYGRGGNQETQYF.

In its sample, this clonotype was seen a few times. The rearrangement joins TRBV7-9 to TRBJ2-3; D unresolved. CDR3 length: 15 residues. The germline gives CDR1 SEHNR, CDR2 FQNEAQ (reference sequence). Deletions cut 5 bases from V and 2 bases from J, with 14 bases between. CDR3 sequence reads: CASSASVVDTDTQYF. The DNA of the CDR3 is TGTGCCAGCAGCGCGTCGGTCGTCGACACAGATACGCAGTATTTT.

This sequence joins TRBV4-3 and TRBJ1-2; no clear D. The germline CDR1 and CDR2 sequences are LGHNA and YSLEER. Trimming left V 1 base short and J 4 bases short, with 10 bases between. The length of the CDR3 is 14 residues. The CDR3 DNA reads as TGCGCCAGCAGCCAAGTCGACTGGGCCTATGGCTACACCTTC. Translated, it gives CASSQVDWAYGYTF.